This T cell receptor beta chain stems from a study of vaccination and CD4 T cells after COVID-19. Across the whole study: Convalescents were six males and four females, two of them Hispanic. Stimuli were overlapping spike peptide pools of SARS-CoV-2 and three common cold coronaviruses (HCoV-NL63, HCoV-OC43, HCoV-229E).

The CDR3 loop spans 15 amino acids. Germline V gives CDR1 SGHTA, CDR2 FQGNSA. V was cut by 1 base and J by 12 bases, with 16 bases left in between. Study-wide findings and caveats: Median SARS-CoV-2-reactive clonotypes rose from roughly 22 to 38, not significantly.

Researchers used the Oncomine TCR Beta short-read assay to sequence DNA from cultured CD4+ T cells. TCRdb analysed the PCR reads with MiXCR anew, one entry per CDR3 protein. Among around 10,000 distinct CDR3 sequences listed, 60% to 70% were seen once. This clonotype was observed a handful of times. What it binds is unknown. Sample treatment: 10-day PBMC culture with coronavirus spike peptide pools or control peptides (ViraFEST assay). ViraFEST grew antigen-specific T cells using peptide pools, then sequenced TCRs. The sample taken for sequencing was CD4+ T cells from blood, cultured in vitro. This receptor was identified in a human donor who had recovered from COVID-19. The V and J genes are TRBV7-2 and TRBJ1-6, with D perhaps matching TRBD1 (6 bases). CDR3 protein: CASSLGGAQSGPLHF. CDR3 DNA: TGTGCCAGCAGCTTAGGGGGGGCGCAATCCGGACCCCTCCACTTT.